The following is a TCR beta chain sequence with its context. The antigen is unknown. TCRdb re-analysed the multiplex PCR reads in MiXCR, keeping a single row per CDR3 protein. The data contain under 250,000 distinct CDR3 sequences, approximately 30% of them singletons. This specimen belongs to a study of breast tumors, draining lymph nodes, adjacent tissues. General study results and limits: Compared with basal-like, luminal-like tumors shared significantly more repertoire with nontumor tissue. Tumor T cell lymph node origin was a supported hypothesis, not proven. Tumors had less TCR diversity than lymph nodes, more than nontumor tissue. Data fit most tumor T cells coming from lymph node, expanding in tumor.

The CDR3 has 17 amino acids. V dropped 6 bases and J dropped 5 bases, with 25 bases sitting between them. Germline CDR1 is SNHLY and CDR2 is FYNNEI. Samples came from axillary lymph nodes draining the breast cancer. Sequenced material: axillary lymph node tissue. The sequence was obtained from a female donor with breast cancer. Some clones in this sample may be carry-over from other donors' samples. This rearrangement joins TRBV2 to TRBJ2-5; D is possibly TRBD1 (5 bases). In nucleotides, the CDR3 is TGTGCCAGCAGCTTAGGTTGGGGCCTCTGGGATGCGGAGACCCAGTACTTC. It translates to CASSLGWGLWDAETQYF. Complete variable domain (other parts from reference TRBV2 and TRBJ2-5): EPEVTQTPSHQVTQMGQEVILRCVPISNHLYFYWYRQILGQKVEFLVSFYNNEISEKSEIFDDQFSVERPDGSNFTLKIRSTKLEDSAMYFCASSLGWGLWDAETQYFGPGTRLLVL.